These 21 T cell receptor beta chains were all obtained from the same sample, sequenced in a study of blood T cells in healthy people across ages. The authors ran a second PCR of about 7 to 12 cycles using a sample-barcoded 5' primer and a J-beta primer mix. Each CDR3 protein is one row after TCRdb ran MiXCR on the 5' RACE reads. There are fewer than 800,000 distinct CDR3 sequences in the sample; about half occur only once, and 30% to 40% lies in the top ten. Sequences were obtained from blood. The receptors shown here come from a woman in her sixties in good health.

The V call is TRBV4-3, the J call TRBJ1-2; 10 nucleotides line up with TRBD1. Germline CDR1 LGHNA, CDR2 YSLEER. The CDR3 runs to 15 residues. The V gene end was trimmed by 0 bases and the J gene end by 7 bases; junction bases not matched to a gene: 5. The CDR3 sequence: CASSQDAGTGVGYTF. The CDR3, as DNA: TGCGCCAGCAGCCAAGACGCAGGGACAGGGGTTGGCTACACCTTC.

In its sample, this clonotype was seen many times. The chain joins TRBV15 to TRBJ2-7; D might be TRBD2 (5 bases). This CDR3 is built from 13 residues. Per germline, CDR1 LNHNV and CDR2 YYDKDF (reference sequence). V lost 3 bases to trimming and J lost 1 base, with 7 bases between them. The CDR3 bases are TGTGCCACCAGCAGGCGACTATCCTACGAGCAGTACTTC. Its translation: CATSRRLSYEQYF.

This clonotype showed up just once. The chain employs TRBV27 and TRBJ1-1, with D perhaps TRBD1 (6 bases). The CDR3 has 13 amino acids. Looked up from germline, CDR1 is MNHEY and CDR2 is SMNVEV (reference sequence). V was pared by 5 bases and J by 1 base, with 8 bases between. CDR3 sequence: CASSRTENTEAFF. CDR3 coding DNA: TGTGCCAGCAGTCGGACAGAGAACACTGAAGCTTTCTTT.

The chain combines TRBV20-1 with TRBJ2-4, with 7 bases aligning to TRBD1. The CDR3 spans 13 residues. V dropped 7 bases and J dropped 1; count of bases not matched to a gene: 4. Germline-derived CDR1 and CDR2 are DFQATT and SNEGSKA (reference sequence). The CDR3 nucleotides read TGCAGTGTCGACAGGGTTGCCAAAAACATTCAGTACTTC. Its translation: CSVDRVAKNIQYF.

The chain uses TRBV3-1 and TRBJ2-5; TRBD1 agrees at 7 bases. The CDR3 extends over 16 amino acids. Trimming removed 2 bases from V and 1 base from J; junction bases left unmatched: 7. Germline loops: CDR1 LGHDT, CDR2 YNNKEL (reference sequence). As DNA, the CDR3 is TGTGCCAGCAGCCAAATGACAGGGTCGATCCAAGAGACCCAGTACTTC. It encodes CASSQMTGSIQETQYF.

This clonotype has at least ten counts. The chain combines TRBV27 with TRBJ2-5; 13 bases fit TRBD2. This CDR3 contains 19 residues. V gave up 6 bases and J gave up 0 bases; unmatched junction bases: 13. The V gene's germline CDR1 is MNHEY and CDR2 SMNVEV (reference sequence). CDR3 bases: TGTGCCAGCAGAAAGACAGGACTAGCGGGAGTTAACCACCAAGAGACCCAGTACTTC. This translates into CASRKTGLAGVNHQETQYF.

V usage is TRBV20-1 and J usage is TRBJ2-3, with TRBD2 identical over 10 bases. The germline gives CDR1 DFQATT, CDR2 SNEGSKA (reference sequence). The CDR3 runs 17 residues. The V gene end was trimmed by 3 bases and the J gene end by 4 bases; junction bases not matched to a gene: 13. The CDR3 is CSASPGTSVILSDTQYF. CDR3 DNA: TGCAGTGCTAGCCCCGGGACTAGCGTCATATTGTCAGATACGCAGTATTTT.

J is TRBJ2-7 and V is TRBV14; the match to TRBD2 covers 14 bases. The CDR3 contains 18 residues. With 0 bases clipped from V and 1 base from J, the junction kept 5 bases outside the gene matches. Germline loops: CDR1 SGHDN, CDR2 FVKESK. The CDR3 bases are TGTGCCAGCAGCCAAGATAGGGGGACTAGCGGGAGATCCTACGAGCAGTACTTC. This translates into CASSQDRGTSGRSYEQYF.

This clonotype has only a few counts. CDR3 DNA: TGTGCCAGCAGCTCCGGGACAGGGCTGGTTGGCTACACCTTC. Translated, it gives CASSSGTGLVGYTF. The chain combines TRBV7-2 with TRBJ1-2, with 9 bases matching TRBD1. Trimming at V came to 4 bases and at J to 7 bases, leaving 7 bases not matched to a gene. Germline CDR1 reads SGHTA; CDR2 reads FQGNSA. The CDR3 contains 14 residues.

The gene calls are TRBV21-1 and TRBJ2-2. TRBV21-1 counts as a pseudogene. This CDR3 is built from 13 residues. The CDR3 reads CASSKGNTGELFF. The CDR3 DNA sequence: TGTGCCAGCAGCAAGGGGAACACCGGGGAGCTGTTTTTT.

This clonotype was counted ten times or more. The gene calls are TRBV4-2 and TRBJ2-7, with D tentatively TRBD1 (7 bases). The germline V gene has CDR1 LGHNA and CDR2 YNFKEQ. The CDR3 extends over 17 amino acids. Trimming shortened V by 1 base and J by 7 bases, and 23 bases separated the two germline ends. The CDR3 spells CASSQGGGTVYPFEQYF. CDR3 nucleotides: TGTGCCAGCAGCCAAGGTGGGGGGACAGTATATCCTTTTGAGCAGTACTTC.

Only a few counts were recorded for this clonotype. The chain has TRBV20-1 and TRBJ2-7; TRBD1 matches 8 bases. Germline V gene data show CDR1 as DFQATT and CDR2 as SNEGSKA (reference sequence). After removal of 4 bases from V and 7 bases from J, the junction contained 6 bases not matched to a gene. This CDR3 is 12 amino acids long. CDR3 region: CSATRQGREQYF. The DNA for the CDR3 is TGCAGTGCTACCCGACAGGGGAGGGAGCAGTACTTC.

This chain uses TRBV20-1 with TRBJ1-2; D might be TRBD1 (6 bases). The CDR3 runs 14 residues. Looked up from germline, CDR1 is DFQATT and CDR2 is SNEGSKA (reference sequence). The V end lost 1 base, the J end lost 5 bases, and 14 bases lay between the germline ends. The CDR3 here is CSARVARGNYGYTF. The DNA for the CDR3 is TGCAGTGCTAGAGTTGCCAGGGGTAATTATGGCTACACCTTC.

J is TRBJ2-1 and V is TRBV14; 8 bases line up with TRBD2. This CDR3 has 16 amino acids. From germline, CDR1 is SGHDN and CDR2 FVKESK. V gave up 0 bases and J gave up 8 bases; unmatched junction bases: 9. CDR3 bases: TGTGCCAGCAGCCAAGAGCCGGGACTAGGGGCACATGAGCAGTTCTTC. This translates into CASSQEPGLGAHEQFF. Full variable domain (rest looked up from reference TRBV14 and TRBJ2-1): EAGVTQFPSHSVIEKGQTVTLRCDPISGHDNLYWYRRVMGKEIKFLLHFVKESKQDESGMPNNRFLAERTGGTYSTLKVQPAELEDSGVYFCASSQEPGLGAHEQFFGPGTRLTVL.

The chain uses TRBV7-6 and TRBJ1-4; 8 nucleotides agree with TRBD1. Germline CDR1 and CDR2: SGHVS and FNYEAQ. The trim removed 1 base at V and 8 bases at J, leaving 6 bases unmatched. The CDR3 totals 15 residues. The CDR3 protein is CASSLGAGGTEKLFF. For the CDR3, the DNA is TGTGCCAGCAGCTTAGGGGCAGGGGGCACGGAAAAACTGTTTTTT.

As DNA, the CDR3 is TGCAGCGTTGTGGACGGTTCCTACGAGCAGTACTTC. Protein: CSVVDGSYEQYF. The V and J genes are TRBV29-1 and TRBJ2-7; D not resolved. The germline gives CDR1 SQVTM, CDR2 ANQGSEA. The ends were cut back, 4 bases at V and 1 base at J, with 8 bases in the middle. The CDR3 loop spans 12 amino acids.

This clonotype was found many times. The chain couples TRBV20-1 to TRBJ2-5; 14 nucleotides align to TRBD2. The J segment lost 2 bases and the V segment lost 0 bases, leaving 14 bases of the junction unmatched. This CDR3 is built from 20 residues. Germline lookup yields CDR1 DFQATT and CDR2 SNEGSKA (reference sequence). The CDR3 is CSARDRLSGLAGVGQETQYF. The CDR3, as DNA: TGCAGTGCTAGAGATCGGCTGTCGGGACTAGCGGGAGTGGGACAAGAGACCCAGTACTTC.

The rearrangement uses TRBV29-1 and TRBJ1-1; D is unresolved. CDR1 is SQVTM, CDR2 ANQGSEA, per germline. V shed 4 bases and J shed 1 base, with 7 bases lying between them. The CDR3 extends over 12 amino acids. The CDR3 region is CSVGFQNTEAFF. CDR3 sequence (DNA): TGCAGCGTTGGATTCCAGAACACTGAAGCTTTCTTT.

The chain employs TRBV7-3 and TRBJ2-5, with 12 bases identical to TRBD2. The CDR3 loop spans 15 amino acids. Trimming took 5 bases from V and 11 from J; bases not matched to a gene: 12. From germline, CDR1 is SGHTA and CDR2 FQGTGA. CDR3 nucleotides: TGTGCCAGCAGCGAGACTAGCGGGGGTTACAATGAGCAGTACTTC. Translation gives CASSETSGGYNEQYF.

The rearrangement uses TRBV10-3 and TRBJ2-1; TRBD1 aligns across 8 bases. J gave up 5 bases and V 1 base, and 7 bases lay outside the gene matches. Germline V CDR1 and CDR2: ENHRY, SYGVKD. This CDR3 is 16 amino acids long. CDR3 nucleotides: TGTGCCATCAGTGAGTGGGGGACAGGTTTGGACAATGAGCAGTTCTTC. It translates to CAISEWGTGLDNEQFF.

The CDR3 sequence: CASSLLGTGGTEAFF. The DNA of the CDR3 is TGTGCCAGCAGTTTATTGGGGACAGGGGGCACTGAAGCTTTCTTT. The V and J genes are TRBV27 and TRBJ1-1, with TRBD1 matching 11 bases. Germline CDR1 is MNHEY and CDR2 is SMNVEV (reference sequence). The CDR3 consists of 15 residues. V lost 1 base to trimming and J lost 4 bases; unmatched junction nucleotides: 2.